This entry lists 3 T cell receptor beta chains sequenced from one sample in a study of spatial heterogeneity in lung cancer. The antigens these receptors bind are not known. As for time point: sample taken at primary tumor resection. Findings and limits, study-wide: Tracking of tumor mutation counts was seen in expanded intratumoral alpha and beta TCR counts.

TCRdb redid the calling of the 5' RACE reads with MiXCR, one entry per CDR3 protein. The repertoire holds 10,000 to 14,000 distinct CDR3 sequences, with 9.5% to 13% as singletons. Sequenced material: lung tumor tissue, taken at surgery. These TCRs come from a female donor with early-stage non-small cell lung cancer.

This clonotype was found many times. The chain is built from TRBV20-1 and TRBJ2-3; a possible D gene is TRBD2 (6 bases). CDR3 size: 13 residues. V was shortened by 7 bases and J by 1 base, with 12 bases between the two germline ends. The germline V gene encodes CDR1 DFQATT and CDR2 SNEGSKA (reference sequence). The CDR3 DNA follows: TGCAGTGTGGGGCGGGACGGCACAGATACGCAGTATTTT. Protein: CSVGRDGTDTQYF.

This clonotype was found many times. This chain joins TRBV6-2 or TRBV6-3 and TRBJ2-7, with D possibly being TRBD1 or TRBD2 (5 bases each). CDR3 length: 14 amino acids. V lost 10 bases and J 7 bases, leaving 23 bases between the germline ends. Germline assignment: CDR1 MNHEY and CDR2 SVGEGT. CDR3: CATLRLGERGEQYF. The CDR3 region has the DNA TGTGCCACCCTCCGCTTGGGGGAACGTGGGGAGCAGTACTTC.

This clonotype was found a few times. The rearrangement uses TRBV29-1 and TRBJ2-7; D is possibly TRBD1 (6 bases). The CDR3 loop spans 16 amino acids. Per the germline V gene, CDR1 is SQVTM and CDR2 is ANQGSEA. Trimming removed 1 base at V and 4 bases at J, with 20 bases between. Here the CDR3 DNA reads TGCAGCGTTGAAGGCCACGGGGACACCTACCTTTACGAGCAGTACTTC. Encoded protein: CSVEGHGDTYLYEQYF.